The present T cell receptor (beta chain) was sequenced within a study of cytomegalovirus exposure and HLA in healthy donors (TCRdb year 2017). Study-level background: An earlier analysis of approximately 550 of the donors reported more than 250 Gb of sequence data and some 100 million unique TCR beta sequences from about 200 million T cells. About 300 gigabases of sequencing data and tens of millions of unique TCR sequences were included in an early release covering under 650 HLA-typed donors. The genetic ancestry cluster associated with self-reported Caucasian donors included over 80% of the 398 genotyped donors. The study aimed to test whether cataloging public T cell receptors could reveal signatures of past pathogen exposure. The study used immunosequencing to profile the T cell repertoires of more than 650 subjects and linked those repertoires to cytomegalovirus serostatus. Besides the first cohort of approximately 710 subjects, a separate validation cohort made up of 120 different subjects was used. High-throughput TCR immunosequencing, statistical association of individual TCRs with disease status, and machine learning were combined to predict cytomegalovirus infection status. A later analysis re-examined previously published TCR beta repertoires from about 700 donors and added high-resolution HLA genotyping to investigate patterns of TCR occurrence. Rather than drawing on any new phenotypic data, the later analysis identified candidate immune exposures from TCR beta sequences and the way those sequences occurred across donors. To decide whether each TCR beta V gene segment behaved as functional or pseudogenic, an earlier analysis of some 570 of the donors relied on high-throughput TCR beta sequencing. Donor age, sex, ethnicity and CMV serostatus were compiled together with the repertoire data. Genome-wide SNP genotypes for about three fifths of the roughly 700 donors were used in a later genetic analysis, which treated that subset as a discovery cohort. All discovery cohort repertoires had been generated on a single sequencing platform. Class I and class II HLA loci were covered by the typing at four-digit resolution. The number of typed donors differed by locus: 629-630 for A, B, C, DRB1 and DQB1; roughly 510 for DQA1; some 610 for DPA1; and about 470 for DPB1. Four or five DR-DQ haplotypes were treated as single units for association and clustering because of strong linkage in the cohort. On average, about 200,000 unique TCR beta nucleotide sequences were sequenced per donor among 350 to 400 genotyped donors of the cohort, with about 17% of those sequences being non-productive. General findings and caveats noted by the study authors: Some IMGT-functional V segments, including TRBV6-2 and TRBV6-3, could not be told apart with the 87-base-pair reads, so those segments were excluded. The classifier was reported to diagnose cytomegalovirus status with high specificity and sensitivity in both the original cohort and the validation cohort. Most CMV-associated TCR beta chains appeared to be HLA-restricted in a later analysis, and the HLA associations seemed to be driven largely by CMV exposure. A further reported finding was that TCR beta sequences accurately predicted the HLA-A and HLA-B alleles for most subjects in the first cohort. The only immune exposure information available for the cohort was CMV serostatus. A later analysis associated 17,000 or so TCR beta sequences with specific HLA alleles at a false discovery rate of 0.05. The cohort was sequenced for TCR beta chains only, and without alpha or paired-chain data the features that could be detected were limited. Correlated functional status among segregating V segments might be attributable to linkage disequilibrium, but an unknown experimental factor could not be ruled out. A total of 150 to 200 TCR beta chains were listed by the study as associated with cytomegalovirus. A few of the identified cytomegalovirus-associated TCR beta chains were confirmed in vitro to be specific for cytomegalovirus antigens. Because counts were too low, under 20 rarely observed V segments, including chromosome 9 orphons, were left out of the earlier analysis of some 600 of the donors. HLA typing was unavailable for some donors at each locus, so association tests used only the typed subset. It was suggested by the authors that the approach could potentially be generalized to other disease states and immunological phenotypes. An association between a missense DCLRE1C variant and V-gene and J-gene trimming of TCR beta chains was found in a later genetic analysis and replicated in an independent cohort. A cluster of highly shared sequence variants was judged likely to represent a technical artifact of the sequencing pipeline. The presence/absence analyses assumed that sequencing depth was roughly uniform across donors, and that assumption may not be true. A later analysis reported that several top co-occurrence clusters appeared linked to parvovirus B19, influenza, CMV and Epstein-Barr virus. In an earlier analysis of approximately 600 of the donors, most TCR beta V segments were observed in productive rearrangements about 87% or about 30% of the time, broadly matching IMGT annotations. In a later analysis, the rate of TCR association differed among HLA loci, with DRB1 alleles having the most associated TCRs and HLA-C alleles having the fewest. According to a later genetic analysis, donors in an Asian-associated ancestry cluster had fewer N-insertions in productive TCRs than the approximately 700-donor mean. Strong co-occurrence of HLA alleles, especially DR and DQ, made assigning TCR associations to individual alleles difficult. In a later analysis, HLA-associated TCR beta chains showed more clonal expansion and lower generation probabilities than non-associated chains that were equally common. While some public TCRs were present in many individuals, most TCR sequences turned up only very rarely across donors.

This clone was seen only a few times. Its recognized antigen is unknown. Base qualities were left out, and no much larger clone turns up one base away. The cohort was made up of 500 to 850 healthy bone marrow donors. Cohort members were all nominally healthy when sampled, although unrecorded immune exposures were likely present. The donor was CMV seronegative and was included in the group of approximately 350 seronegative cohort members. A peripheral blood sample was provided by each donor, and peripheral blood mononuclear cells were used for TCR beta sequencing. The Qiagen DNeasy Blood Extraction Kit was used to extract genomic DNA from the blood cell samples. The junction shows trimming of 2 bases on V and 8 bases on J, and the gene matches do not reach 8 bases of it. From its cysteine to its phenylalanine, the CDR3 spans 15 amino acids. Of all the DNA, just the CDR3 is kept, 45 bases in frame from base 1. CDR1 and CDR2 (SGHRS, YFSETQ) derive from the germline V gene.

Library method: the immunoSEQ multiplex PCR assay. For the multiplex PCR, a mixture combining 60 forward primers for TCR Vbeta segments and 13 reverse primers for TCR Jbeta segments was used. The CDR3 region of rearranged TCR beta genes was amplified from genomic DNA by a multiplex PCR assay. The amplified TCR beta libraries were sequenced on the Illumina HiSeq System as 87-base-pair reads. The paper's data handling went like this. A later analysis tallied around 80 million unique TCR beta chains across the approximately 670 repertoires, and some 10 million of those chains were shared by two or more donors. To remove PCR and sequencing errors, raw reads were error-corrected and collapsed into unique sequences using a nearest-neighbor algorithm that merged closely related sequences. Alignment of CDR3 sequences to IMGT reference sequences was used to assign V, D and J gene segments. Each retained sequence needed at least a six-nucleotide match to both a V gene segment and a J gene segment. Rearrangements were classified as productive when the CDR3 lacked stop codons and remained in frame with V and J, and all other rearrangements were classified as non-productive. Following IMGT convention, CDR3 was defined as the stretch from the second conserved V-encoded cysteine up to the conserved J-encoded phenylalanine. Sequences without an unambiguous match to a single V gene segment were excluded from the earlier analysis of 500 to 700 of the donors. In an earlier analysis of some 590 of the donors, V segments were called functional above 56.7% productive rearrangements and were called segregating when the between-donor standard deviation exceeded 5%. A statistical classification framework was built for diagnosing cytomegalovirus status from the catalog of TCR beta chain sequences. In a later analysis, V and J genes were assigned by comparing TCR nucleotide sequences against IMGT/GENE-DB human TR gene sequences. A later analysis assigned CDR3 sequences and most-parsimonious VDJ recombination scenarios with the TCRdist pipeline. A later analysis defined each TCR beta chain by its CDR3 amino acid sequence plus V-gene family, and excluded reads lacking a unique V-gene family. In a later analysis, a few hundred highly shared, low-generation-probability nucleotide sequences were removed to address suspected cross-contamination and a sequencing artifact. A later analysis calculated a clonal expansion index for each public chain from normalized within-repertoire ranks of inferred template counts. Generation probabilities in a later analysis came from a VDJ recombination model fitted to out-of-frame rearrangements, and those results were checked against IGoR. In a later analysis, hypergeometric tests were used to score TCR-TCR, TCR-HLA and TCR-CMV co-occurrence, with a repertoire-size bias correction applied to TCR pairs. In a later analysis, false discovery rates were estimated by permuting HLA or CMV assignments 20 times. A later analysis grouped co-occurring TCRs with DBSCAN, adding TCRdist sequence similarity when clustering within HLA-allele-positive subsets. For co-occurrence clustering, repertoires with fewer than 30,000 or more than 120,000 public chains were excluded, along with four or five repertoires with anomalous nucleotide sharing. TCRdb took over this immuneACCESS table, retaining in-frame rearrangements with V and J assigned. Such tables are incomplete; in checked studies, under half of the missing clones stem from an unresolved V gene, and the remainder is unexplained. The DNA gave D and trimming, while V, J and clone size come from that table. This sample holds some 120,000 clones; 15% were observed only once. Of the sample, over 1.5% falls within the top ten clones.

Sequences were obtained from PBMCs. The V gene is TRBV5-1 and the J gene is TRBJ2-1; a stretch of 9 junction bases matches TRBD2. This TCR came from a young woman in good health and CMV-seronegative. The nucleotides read TGCGCCAGCAGCTTTTTAGCGGGGGTTTACGATGAGCAGTTCTTC. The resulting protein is CASSFLAGVYDEQFF.